This T cell receptor (beta chain) was observed in a study of CD8+CD57+ T cells in acquired aplastic anemia. Background on the study: The study obtained an average of around 3.4 ug of DNA from sorted CD4+ and CD8+ cells.

The patients chosen for sequencing had shown expansion of CD8+CD57+ cells (detected by flow cytometry). Patients had not yet gotten any therapy when their blood was taken for sampling. Template material for TCR beta VDJ and CDR3 profiling consisted of genomic DNA. MiXCR, run by TCRdb on the reads, gives a single entry per CDR3 protein. The data contain around 430,000 distinct CDR3 sequences, under 40% of them singletons. This clonotype appeared many times. The V end lost 3 bases, the J end lost 1 base, and 9 bases lay between the germline ends. The length of the CDR3 is 14 residues. From germline, CDR1 is MGHDK and CDR2 SYGVNS.

The V call is TRBV25-1, the J call TRBJ2-5, with D possibly being TRBD2 (5 bases). The sequence came from a human donor with aplastic anemia. Sequenced input: sorted CD4+, CD8+, or CD8+CD57+ T cells (not recorded which) from PBMCs. The CDR3 protein is CASSEVEVQETQYF. As DNA, the CDR3 is TGTGCCAGCAGTGAGGTGGAGGTCCAAGAGACCCAGTACTTC.